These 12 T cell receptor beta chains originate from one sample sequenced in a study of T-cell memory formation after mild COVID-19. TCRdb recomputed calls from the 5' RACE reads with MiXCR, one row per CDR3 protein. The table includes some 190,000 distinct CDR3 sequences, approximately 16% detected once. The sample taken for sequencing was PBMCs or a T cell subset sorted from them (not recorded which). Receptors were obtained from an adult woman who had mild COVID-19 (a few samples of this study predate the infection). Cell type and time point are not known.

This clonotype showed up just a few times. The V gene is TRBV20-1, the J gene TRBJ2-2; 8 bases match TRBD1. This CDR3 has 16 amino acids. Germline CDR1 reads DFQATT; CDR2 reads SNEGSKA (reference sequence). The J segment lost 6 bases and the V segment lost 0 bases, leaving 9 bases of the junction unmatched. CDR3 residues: CSARDLAGGSPGELFF. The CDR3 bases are TGCAGTGCTAGAGATCTGGCAGGGGGCAGTCCCGGGGAGCTGTTTTTT.

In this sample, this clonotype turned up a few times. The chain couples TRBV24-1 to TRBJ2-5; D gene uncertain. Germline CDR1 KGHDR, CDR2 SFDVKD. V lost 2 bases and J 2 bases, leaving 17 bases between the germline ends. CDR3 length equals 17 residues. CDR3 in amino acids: CATSDSDLAVGQETQYF. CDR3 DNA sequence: TGTGCCACCAGTGATTCAGACCTGGCGGTGGGGCAAGAGACCCAGTACTTC.

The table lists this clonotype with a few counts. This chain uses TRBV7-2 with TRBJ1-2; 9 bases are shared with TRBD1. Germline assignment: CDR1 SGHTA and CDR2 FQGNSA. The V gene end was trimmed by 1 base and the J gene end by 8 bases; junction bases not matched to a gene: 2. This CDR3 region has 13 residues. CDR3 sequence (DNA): TGTGCCAGCAGCTTAGGACAGGGGGGAGGCTACACCTTC. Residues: CASSLGQGGGYTF.

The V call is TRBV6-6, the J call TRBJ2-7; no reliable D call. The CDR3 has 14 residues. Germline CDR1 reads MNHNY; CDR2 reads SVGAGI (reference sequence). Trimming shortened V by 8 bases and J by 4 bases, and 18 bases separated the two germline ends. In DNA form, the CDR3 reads TGTGCCAGCGGCCGGGCCCAACCTTCATACGAGCAGTACTTC. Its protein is CASGRAQPSYEQYF.

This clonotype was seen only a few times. In DNA form, the CDR3 reads TGTGCCAGCACCCCGGGTGGGTTACAAGAGACCCAGTACTTC. Translation: CASTPGGLQETQYF. This chain joins TRBV6-6 and TRBJ2-5; no firm D call. Trimming removed 7 bases at V and 2 bases at J, with 14 bases between. This CDR3 region has 14 residues. CDR1 and CDR2 from the germline V gene are MNHNY and SVGAGI (reference sequence).

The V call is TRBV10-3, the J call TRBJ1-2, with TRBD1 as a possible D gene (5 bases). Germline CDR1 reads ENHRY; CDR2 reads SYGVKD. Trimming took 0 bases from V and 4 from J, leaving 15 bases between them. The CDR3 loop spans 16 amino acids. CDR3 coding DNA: TGTGCCATCAGTGAGTCTACTGACGGGACTTCCTATGGCTACACCTTC. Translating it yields CAISESTDGTSYGYTF.

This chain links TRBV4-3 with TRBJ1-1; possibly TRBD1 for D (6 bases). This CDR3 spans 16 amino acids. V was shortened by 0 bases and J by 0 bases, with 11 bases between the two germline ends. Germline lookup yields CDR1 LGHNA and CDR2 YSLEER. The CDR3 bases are TGCGCCAGCAGCCAAGAAGACAGGATTTTGAACACTGAAGCTTTCTTT. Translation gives CASSQEDRILNTEAFF.

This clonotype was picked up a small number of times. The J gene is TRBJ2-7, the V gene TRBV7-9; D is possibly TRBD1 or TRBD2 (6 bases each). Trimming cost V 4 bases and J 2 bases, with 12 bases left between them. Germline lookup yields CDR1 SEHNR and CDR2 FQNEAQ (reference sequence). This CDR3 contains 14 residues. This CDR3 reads CASSSKGGTYEQYF. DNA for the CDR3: TGTGCCAGCAGCTCCAAGGGGGGAACCTACGAGCAGTACTTC.

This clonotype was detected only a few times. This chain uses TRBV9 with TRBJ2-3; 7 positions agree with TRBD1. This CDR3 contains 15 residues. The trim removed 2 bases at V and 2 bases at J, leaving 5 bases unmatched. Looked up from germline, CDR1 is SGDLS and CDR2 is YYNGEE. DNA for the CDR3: TGTGCCAGCAGCGTCAGGGGGATCAACACAGATACGCAGTATTTT. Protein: CASSVRGINTDTQYF.

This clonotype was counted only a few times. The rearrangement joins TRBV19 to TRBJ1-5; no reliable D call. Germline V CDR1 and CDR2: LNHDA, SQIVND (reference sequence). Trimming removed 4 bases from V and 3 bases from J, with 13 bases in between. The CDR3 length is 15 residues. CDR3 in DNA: TGTGCCAGTAGTAGACAAGGTGGCTCCAATCAGCCCCAGCATTTT. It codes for CASSRQGGSNQPQHF.

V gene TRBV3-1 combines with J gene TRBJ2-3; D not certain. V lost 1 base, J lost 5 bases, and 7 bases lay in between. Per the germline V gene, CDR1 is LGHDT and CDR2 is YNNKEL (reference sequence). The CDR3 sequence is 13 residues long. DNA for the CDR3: TGTGCCAGCAGCCAAGGCGTTTTAGATACGCAGTATTTT. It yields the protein CASSQGVLDTQYF.

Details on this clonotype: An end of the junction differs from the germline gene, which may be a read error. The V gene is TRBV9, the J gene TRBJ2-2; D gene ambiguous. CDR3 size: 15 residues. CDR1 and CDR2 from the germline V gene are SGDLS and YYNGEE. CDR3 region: CASTVGVQTTGELFF. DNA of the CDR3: TGTGCCAGCACCGTAGGCGTCCAGACCACCGGGGAGCTGTTTTTT.